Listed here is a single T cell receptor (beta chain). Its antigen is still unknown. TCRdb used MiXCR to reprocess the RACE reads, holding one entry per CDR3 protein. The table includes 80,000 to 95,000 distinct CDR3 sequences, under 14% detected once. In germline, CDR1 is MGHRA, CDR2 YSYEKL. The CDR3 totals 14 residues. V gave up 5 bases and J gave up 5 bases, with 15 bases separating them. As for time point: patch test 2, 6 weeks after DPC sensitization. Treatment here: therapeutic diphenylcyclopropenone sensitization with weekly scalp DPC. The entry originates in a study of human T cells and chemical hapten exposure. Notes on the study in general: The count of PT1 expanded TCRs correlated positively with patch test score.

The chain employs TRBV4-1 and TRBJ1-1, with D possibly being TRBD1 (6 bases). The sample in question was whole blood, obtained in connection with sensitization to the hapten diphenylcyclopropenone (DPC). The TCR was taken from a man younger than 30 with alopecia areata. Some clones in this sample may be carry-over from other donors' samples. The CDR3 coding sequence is TGCGCCAGCAGCGGACCAGGGGAAGGGACTGAAGCTTTCTTT. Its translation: CASSGPGEGTEAFF.